Shown below are 28 T cell receptor beta chains from a single sample sequenced in a study of OX40 agonist ivuxolimab in advanced cancers. Here immunoSEQ multiplex PCR was the method, and the copy in TCRdb shows in-frame clones only, minus some. The sample includes just over 80,000 clones, around nine tenths seen only once; the top ten take roughly 0.35%. The source material was CD4+ or CD8+ T cells sorted from blood, sampled in a trial of the OX40 agonist ivuxolimab. These receptors were obtained from an adult with an advanced solid tumor such as melanoma, head and neck, liver or kidney cancer.

The chain links TRBV6-5 to TRBJ1-1; 8 nucleotides agree with TRBD1. The CDR3 runs to 14 residues. The ends lost 5 bases at V and 1 base at J; junction bases unmatched: 3. Germline CDR1 is MNHEY and CDR2 is SVGAGI. The DNA of the CDR3 is TGTGCCAGCAGTCCCAGGGGGCGGAACACTGAAGCTTTCTTT. Protein product: CASSPRGRNTEAFF.

The chain employs TRBV5-4 and TRBJ2-1, with 7 bases fitting TRBD2. Germline V gene lookup returns CDR1 SGHNT and CDR2 YYREEE (reference sequence). After removal of 4 bases from V and 9 bases from J, the junction contained 16 bases not matched to a gene. The CDR3 runs 16 residues. CDR3 nucleotide sequence: TGTGCCAGCAGCCCGCCGGGACTACTCCTTCGAGGTGAGCAGTTCTTC. It codes for CASSPPGLLLRGEQFF.

This rearrangement joins TRBV5-1 to TRBJ2-3, with 7 bases aligning to TRBD2. Germline V lookup: CDR1 SGHRS, CDR2 YFSETQ. The length of the CDR3 is 16 residues. With 0 bases clipped from V and 3 bases from J, the junction kept 7 bases outside the gene matches. CDR3 region: CASSLEPGGRTDTQYF. The CDR3 DNA sequence: TGCGCCAGCAGCTTGGAACCGGGGGGTAGGACAGATACGCAGTATTTT.

The CDR3 reads CASSQQENTEAFF. CDR3 bases: TGTGCCAGCAGCCAACAGGAGAACACTGAAGCTTTCTTT. V and J are TRBV7-9 and TRBJ1-1; maybe TRBD1 (5 bases). The CDR3 spans 13 residues. Germline CDR1 SEHNR, CDR2 FQNEAQ (reference sequence). Trimming cost V 5 bases and J 1 base, with 8 bases left between them.

The chain uses TRBV4-1 and TRBJ2-6; 8 nucleotides line up with TRBD1. The germline gives CDR1 MGHRA, CDR2 YSYEKL. V was pared by 3 bases and J by 4 bases, with 5 bases of the junction left unmatched. The CDR3 extends over 16 amino acids. CDR3 residues: CASSHPTGAGANVLTF. The CDR3 nucleotides are TGCGCCAGCAGCCACCCGACAGGGGCAGGGGCCAACGTCCTGACTTTC.

The V and J genes are TRBV19 and TRBJ2-3; 9 bases match TRBD2. The CDR3 spans 14 residues. V lost 6 bases and J lost 3; bases outside the gene matches: 4. CDR1 is LNHDA, CDR2 SQIVND, per germline (reference sequence). In DNA form, the CDR3 reads TGTGCCAGTAGAGTTAGCGGGGGAACAGATACGCAGTATTTT. It yields the protein CASRVSGGTDTQYF. The full variable domain, its missing parts supplied by reference TRBV19 and TRBJ2-3, is DGGITQSPKYLFRKEGQNVTLSCEQNLNHDAMYWYRQDPGQGLRLIYYSQIVNDFQKGDIAEGYSVSREKKESFPLTVTSAQKNPTAFYLCASRVSGGTDTQYFGPGTRLTVL.

This chain uses TRBV7-3 with TRBJ2-7; 9 bases are a match to TRBD2. The CDR3 is 13 amino acids. Germline V gives CDR1 SGHTA, CDR2 FQGTGA. J lost 7 bases, V lost 1 base, and 2 bases had no gene match. The CDR3 reads CASSLRLADEQYF. The DNA for the CDR3 is TGTGCCAGCAGCTTAAGACTAGCGGATGAGCAGTACTTC.

This clone has a handful of counts. The genes are TRBV12-5 and TRBJ1-1; no definite D call. CDR1 and CDR2 from the germline V gene are LGHNT and FRNRAP. This CDR3 region has 13 residues. V was pared by 2 bases and J by 4 bases, with 8 bases between. CDR3 in DNA: TGTGCTAGTGGTTTGACAGAGGTCACTGAAGCTTTCTTT. It yields the protein CASGLTEVTEAFF.

This chain connects TRBV6-5 to TRBJ2-7; D is perhaps TRBD2 (5 bases). This CDR3 region has 12 residues. Per the germline V gene, CDR1 is MNHEY and CDR2 is SVGAGI. Trimming took off 5 bases at V and 4 bases at J, with 9 bases between the two ends. The CDR3 spells CASSRGPYEQYV. CDR3 nucleotide sequence: TGTGCCAGCAGTCGAGGGCCTTACGAGCAGTACGTC.

The CDR3 loop is CASSLSKGQGNTEAFF. Written as DNA, the CDR3 is TGTGCCAGCAGCTTATCTAAGGGGCAGGGGAACACTGAAGCTTTCTTT. The rearrangement links TRBV7-9 to TRBJ1-1, with D possibly TRBD1 on 5 matching bases. The CDR3 extends over 16 amino acids. V dropped 2 bases and J dropped 1 base, with 14 bases sitting between them. In germline, CDR1 is SEHNR, CDR2 FQNEAQ (reference sequence).

V usage is TRBV7-2 and J usage is TRBJ2-2, with 8 bases matching TRBD2. Germline V lookup: CDR1 SGHTA, CDR2 FQGNSA. V lost 1 base to trimming and J lost 1 base; unmatched junction nucleotides: 2. The CDR3 spans 16 residues. The CDR3 spells CASSLVAGGNTGELFF. CDR3 coding DNA: TGTGCCAGCAGCTTAGTGGCGGGAGGGAACACCGGGGAGCTGTTTTTT.

This clone was observed a handful of times. The chain uses TRBV2 and TRBJ1-5, with D possibly TRBD1 on 6 matching bases. Germline V gene lookup returns CDR1 SNHLY and CDR2 FYNNEI. This CDR3 comprises 16 residues. V was cut by 5 bases and J by 1 base, with 15 bases left in between. The CDR3 bases are TGTGCCAGCAGTTTAGCAGGGGCTCTCAGCAATCAGCCCCAGCATTTT. Protein product: CASSLAGALSNQPQHF.

This clone appeared once. The chain joins TRBV11-1 to TRBJ2-7; TRBD2 might be the D (6 bases). This CDR3 region has 13 residues. Trimming removed 1 base at V and 7 bases at J, with 11 bases between. Germline V gene lookup returns CDR1 SGHAT and CDR2 FQDESV (reference sequence). CDR3 bases: TGTGCCAGCAGCTTAGACGGGAGTAATGAGCAGTACTTC. Translating it yields CASSLDGSNEQYF.

V gene TRBV2 combines with J gene TRBJ1-5; 7 bases match TRBD1. The germline CDR1 and CDR2 sequences are SNHLY and FYNNEI. The V segment lost 8 bases and the J segment 3 bases; nucleotides outside the gene matches: 7. This CDR3 contains 14 residues. CDR3 amino acids: CASVGDRVNQPQHF. The CDR3 region has the DNA TGTGCCAGCGTAGGAGACAGGGTCAATCAGCCCCAGCATTTT.

The V call is TRBV4-3, the J call TRBJ1-1; 7 nucleotides align to TRBD1. Germline CDR1 LGHNA, CDR2 YSLEER. J lost 3 bases, V lost 1 base, and 5 bases had no gene match. This CDR3 is built from 15 residues. The CDR3 nucleotides read TGCGCCAGCAGCCAAGGGAAGGGGGCTTACACTGAAGCTTTCTTT. Encoded protein: CASSQGKGAYTEAFF.

Note on this clone: Other DNA sequences in the sample encode the same CDR3. This sequence joins TRBV12-5 and TRBJ1-1; D is unclear. Per germline, CDR1 LGHNT and CDR2 FRNRAP. V lost 7 bases and J 0 bases, leaving 9 bases between the germline ends. The CDR3 spans 13 residues. In DNA form, the CDR3 reads TGTGCTAGTGCCAGGACGGTGAACACTGAAGCTTTCTTT. Translated: CASARTVNTEAFF. Together with reference TRBV12-5 and TRBJ1-1, the CDR3 gives the full variable domain: DARVTQTPRHKVTEMGQEVTMRCQPILGHNTVFWYRQTMMQGLELLAYFRNRAPLDDSGMPKDRFSAEMPDATLATLKIQPSEPRDSAVYFCASARTVNTEAFFGQGTRLTVV.

The sample holds a few counts of this clone. The V call is TRBV5-1, the J call TRBJ1-2; no firm D call. Trimming took off 1 base at V and 4 bases at J, with 11 bases between the two ends. The CDR3 runs 14 residues. The germline V gene has CDR1 SGHRS and CDR2 YFSETQ. CDR3 bases: TGCGCCAGCAGCTTGAATTCCGGGGTCTATGGCTACACCTTC. This encodes CASSLNSGVYGYTF.

This chain uses TRBV10-3 with TRBJ2-7; D gene ambiguous. V was clipped by 4 bases and J by 0 bases, with 4 bases between them. The CDR3 is made up of 12 amino acids. The V gene's germline CDR1 is ENHRY and CDR2 SYGVKD. CDR3 in DNA: TGTGCCATCAGTGCCGGCTCCTACGAGCAGTACGTC. Translated: CAISAGSYEQYV.

The chain recombines TRBV28 with TRBJ2-6; 8 nucleotides align to TRBD1. Germline values: CDR1 MDHEN, CDR2 SYDVKM. This CDR3 has 20 residues. The V and J ends lost 6 bases and 0 bases, in that order; junction bases with no gene match: 16. The DNA for the CDR3 is TGTGCCAGCAGCGAACGAGGATGGCAGGGGGCCCGCTCTGGGGCCAACGTCCTGACTTTC. Its translation: CASSERGWQGARSGANVLTF.

V is TRBV11-2 and J is TRBJ1-6; 10 nucleotides match TRBD1. J lost 0 bases, V lost 5 bases, and 1 base had no gene match. CDR1 is SGHAT, CDR2 FQNNGV, per germline. This CDR3 is 16 amino acids long. Here the CDR3 DNA reads TGTGCCAGCAGCCGGGACAGGGGCTCCTATAATTCACCCCTCCACTTT. This gives the protein CASSRDRGSYNSPLHF.

The V gene is TRBV5-1, the J gene TRBJ2-1, with 7 bases aligning to TRBD1. Looked up from germline, CDR1 is SGHRS and CDR2 is YFSETQ. The V gene end was trimmed by 3 bases and the J gene end by 2 bases; junction bases not matched to a gene: 5. This CDR3 has 15 amino acids. CDR3 nucleotide sequence: TGCGCCAGCAGCTCCGCCGGGACAGCCTACAATGAGCAGTTCTTC. This codes for CASSSAGTAYNEQFF.

The chain joins TRBV7-2 to TRBJ2-7; no reliable D call. This CDR3 has 14 amino acids. Germline CDR1 is SGHTA and CDR2 is FQGNSA. Trimming pared 8 bases from V and 2 bases from J, leaving 16 bases between. The CDR3 is CASLPSHGPYEQYF. The CDR3 nucleotides read TGTGCCAGCCTGCCTAGTCATGGCCCCTACGAGCAGTACTTC.

The V gene is TRBV5-1, the J gene TRBJ1-4; 11 bases align to TRBD1. Germline V gene data show CDR1 as SGHRS and CDR2 as YFSETQ. The CDR3 length is 15 residues. The junction had 6 bases not matched to a gene; V was cut back by 4 bases and J by 7 bases. The CDR3 sequence: CASSQGQGAIEKLFF. The CDR3 DNA follows: TGCGCCAGCAGCCAAGGACAGGGGGCGATTGAAAAACTGTTTTTT.

The rearrangement joins TRBV6-5 to TRBJ2-3; TRBD1 agrees at 7 bases. Losses at the gene ends were 4 bases for V and 1 base for J; bases not matched to a gene: 2. From germline, CDR1 is MNHEY and CDR2 SVGAGI. The CDR3 has 14 amino acids. For the CDR3, the DNA is TGTGCCAGCAGTTTAACAGGGGGCACAGATACGCAGTATTTT. It encodes CASSLTGGTDTQYF.

This clone has a handful of counts. The chain joins TRBV28 to TRBJ2-5; 10 nucleotides align to TRBD1. The junction had 12 bases not matched to a gene; V was cut back by 6 bases and J by 5 bases. The CDR3 has 16 residues. Germline V gene sequence: CDR1 MDHEN, CDR2 SYDVKM. The chain's CDR3 is CASSDRGRTDIETQYF. DNA for the CDR3: TGTGCCAGCAGCGACAGGGGGCGCACGGATATCGAGACCCAGTACTTC.

This clone came up once. The sample carries other DNA sequences with the same CDR3. The chain combines TRBV18 with TRBJ1-1; possibly TRBD1 for D (6 bases). V was trimmed by 2 bases and J by 3 bases, leaving 10 bases between them. Germline V gives CDR1 KGHSH, CDR2 LQKENI. The CDR3 is 14 residues long. This CDR3 is CASSPGQGYTEAFF. CDR3 in DNA: TGTGCCAGCTCACCAGGGCAGGGGTACACTGAAGCTTTCTTT.

V gene TRBV2 combines with J gene TRBJ2-2; a weak D match, TRBD1 (6 bases). The V end was cut by 6 bases, the J end by 6 bases, with 14 bases between. The CDR3 contains 14 residues. Germline V CDR1 and CDR2: SNHLY, FYNNEI. The CDR3 region has the DNA TGTGCCAGCAGCCCGACAGGTCCGTCCGGGGAGCTGTTTTTT. Translating it yields CASSPTGPSGELFF.

This clone has just one count. V gene TRBV29-1 combines with J gene TRBJ2-3; D is undetermined. Trimming shortened V by 4 bases and J by 0 bases, and 11 bases separated the two germline ends. The germline CDR1 and CDR2 sequences are SQVTM and ANQGSEA. The CDR3 has 14 amino acids. DNA for the CDR3: TGCAGCGTTGGGCGAAGGGTTAGCACAGATACGCAGTATTTT. It codes for CSVGRRVSTDTQYF.